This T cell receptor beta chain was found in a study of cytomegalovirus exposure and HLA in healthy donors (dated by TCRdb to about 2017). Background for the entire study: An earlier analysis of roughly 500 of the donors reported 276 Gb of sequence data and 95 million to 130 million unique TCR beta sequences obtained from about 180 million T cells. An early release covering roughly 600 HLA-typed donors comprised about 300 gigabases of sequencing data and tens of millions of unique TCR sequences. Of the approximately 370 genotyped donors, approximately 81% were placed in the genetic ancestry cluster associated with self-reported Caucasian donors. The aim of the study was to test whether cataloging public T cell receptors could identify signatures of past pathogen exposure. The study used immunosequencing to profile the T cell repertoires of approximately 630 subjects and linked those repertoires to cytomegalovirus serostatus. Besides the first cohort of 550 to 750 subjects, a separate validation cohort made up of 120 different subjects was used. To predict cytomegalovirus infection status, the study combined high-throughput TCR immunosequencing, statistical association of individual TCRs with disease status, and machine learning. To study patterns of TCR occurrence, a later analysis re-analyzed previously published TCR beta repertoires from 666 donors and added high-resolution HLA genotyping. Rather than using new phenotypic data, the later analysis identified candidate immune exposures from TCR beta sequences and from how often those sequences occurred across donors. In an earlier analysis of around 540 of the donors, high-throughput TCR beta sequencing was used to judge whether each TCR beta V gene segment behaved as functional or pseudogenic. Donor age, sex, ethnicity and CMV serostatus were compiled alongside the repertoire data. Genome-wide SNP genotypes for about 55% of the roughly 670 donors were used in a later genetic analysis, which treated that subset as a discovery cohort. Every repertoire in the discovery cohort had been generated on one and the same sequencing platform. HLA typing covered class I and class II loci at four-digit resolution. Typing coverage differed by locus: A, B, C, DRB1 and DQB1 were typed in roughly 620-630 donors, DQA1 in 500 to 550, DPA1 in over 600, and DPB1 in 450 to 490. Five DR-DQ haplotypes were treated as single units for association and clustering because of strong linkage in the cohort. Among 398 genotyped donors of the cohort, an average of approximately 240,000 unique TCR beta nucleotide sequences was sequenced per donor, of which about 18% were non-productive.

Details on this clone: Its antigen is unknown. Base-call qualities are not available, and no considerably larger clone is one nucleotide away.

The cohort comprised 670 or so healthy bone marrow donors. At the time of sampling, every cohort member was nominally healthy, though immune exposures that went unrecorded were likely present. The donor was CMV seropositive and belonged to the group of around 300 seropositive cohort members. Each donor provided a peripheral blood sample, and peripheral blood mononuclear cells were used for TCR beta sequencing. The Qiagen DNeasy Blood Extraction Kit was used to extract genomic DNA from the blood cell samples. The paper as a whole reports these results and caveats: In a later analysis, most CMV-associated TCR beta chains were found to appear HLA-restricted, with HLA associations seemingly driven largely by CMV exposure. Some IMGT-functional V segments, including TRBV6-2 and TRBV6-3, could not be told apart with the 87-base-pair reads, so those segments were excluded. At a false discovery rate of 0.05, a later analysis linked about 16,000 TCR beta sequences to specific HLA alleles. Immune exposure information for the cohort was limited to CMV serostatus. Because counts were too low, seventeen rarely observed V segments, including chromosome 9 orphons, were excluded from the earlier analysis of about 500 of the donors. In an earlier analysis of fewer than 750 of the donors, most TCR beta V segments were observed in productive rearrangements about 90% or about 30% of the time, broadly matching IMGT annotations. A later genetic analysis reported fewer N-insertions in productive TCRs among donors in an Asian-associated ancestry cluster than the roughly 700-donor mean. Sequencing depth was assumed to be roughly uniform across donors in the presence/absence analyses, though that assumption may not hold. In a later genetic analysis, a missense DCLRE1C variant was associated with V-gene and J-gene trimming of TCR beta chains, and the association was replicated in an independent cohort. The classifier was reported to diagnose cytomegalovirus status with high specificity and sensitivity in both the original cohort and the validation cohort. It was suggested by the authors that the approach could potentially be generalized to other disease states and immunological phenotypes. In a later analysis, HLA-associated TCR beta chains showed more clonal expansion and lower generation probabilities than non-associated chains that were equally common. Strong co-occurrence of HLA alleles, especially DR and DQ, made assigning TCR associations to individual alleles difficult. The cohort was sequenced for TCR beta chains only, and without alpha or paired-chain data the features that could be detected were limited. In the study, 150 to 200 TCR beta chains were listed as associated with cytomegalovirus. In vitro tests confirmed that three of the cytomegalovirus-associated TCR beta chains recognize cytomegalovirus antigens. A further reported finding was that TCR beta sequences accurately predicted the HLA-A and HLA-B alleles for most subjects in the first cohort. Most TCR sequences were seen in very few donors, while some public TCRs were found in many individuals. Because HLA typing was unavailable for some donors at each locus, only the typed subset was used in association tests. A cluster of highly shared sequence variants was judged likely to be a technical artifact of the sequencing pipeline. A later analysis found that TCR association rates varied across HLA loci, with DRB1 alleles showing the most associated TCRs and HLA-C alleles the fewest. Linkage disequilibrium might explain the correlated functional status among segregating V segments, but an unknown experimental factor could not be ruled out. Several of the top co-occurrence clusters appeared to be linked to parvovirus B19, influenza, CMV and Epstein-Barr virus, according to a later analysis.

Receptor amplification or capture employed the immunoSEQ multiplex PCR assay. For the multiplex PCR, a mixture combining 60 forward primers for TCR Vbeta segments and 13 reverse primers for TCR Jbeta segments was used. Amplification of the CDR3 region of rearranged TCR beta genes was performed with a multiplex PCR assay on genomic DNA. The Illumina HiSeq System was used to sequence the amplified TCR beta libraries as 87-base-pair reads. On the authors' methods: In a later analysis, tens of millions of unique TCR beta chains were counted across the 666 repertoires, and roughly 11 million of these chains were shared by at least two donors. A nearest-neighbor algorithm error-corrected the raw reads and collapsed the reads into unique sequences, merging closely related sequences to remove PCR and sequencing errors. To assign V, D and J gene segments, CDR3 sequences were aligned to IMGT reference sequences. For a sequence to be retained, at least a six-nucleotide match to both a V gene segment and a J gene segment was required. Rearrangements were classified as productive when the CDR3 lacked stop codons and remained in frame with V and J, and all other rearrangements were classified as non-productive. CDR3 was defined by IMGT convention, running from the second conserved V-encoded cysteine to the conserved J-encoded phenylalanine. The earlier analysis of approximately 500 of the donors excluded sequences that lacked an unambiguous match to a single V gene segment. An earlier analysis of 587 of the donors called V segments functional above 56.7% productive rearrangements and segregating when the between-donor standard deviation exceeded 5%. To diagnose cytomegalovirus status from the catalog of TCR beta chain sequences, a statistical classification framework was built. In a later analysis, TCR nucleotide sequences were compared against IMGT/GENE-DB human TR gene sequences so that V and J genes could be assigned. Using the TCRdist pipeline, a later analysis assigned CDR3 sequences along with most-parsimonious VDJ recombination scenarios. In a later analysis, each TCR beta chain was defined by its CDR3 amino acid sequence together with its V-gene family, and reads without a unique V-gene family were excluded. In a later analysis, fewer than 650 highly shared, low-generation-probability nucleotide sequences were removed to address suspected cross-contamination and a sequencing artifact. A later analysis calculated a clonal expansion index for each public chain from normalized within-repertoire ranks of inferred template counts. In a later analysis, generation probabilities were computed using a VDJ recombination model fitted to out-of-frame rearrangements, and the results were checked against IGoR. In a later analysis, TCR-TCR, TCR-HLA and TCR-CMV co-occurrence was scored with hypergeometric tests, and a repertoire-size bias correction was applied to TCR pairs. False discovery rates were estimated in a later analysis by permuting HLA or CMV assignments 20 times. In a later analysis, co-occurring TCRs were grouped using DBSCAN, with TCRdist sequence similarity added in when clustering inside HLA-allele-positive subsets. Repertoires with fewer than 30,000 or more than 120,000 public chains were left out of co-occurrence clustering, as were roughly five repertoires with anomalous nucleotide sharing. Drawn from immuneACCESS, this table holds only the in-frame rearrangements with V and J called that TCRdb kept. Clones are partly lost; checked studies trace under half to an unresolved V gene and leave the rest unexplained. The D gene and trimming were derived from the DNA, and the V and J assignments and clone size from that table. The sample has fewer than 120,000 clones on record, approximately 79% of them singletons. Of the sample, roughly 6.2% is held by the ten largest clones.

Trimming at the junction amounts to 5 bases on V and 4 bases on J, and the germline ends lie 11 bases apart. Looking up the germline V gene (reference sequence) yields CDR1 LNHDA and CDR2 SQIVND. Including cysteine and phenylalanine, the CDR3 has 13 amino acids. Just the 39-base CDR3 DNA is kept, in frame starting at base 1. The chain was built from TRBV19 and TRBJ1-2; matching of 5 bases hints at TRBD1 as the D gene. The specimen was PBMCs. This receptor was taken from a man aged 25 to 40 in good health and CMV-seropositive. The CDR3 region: CASSPWGGYGYTF. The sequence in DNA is TGTGCCAGTAGTCCGTGGGGGGGCTATGGCTACACCTTC.